One sample yielded the 32 T cell receptor beta chains listed below, sequenced in a study of identical twins. One entry per CDR3 protein, called by TCRdb with MiXCR from the 5' RACE reads. The table shows some 1,600,000 distinct CDR3 sequences, with less than 35% occurring only once. Sequenced material: cord blood. These receptors were taken from a newborn girl in good health.

The chain has TRBV30 and TRBJ1-3; 9 positions agree with TRBD1. CDR3 length: 14 residues. The ends lost 3 bases at V and 3 bases at J; junction bases unmatched: 3. Looked up from germline, CDR1 is GTSNPN and CDR2 is SVGIG (reference sequence). CDR3 region: CAWSTGGGGNTIYF. In DNA form, the CDR3 reads TGTGCCTGGAGCACAGGGGGCGGTGGAAACACCATATATTTT.

The chain uses TRBV27 and TRBJ1-5, with D possibly TRBD1 on 6 matching bases. Trimming took 3 bases from V and 7 from J, leaving 13 bases between them. The CDR3 loop spans 14 amino acids. Germline V gene sequence: CDR1 MNHEY, CDR2 SMNVEV (reference sequence). CDR3 bases: TGTGCCAGCAGTTTTTGGGGGGGGCTGCAGCCCCAGCATTTT. Its translation is CASSFWGGLQPQHF.

This clonotype was picked up a small number of times. The rearrangement joins TRBV4-1 to TRBJ1-4, with no clear D. This CDR3 is 14 amino acids long. Between the trimmed V and J ends, which lost 7 bases and 4 bases, there was a span of 13 bases. Germline assignment: CDR1 MGHRA and CDR2 YSYEKL. CDR3 region: CASTVSALNEKLFF. The CDR3 DNA is TGCGCCAGCACAGTATCCGCCCTTAATGAAAAACTGTTTTTT.

The rearrangement uses TRBV29-1 and TRBJ2-2; no clear D. Germline lookup yields CDR1 SQVTM and CDR2 ANQGSEA. V was pared by 4 bases and J by 7 bases, with 10 bases between. The CDR3 is 12 amino acids. In DNA form, the CDR3 reads TGCAGCGTTGGGGGTCTAAACGGGGAGCTGTTTTTT. As protein: CSVGGLNGELFF.

In this sample, this clonotype turned up once. V and J are TRBV6-2 or TRBV6-3 and TRBJ2-3; the match to TRBD2 covers 12 bases. Germline assignment: CDR1 MNHEY and CDR2 SVGEGT. Trimming took 6 bases from V and 4 from J; bases not matched to a gene: 5. The CDR3 consists of 15 residues. The CDR3 here is CASSTGTSGSDTQYF. The CDR3 DNA is TGTGCCAGCAGCACCGGGACTAGCGGGTCAGATACGCAGTATTTT.

This clonotype was observed a handful of times. This chain links TRBV7-9 with TRBJ2-3; no definite D call. The V gene lost 1 base and the J gene lost 4 bases, with 9 bases spanning the gap. CDR1 and CDR2 (germline): SEHNR, FQNEAQ (reference sequence). The CDR3 sequence is 14 residues long. The CDR3 coding sequence is TGTGCCAGCAGCTTAGTGCTAGTTTCAGATACGCAGTATTTT. It specifies CASSLVLVSDTQYF.

This clonotype occurred a few times. The chain combines TRBV20-1 with TRBJ1-5; D might be TRBD1 (6 bases). The V end was cut by 7 bases, the J end by 3 bases, with 16 bases between. This CDR3 is built from 14 residues. Germline V gives CDR1 DFQATT, CDR2 SNEGSKA (reference sequence). The CDR3 bases are TGCAGTGTCGAGACAGGCCTAATCAATCAGCCCCAGCATTTT. It is translated as CSVETGLINQPQHF.

The chain combines TRBV5-1 with TRBJ2-7, with 10 positions matching TRBD2. The J call may be mistaken, given a closer DNA end match to TRBJ2-5. The CDR3 totals 17 residues. Germline assignment: CDR1 SGHRS and CDR2 YFSETQ. The CDR3 protein is CASSLSPPSGSVKTQYF. The CDR3 region has the DNA TGCGCCAGCAGCTTGTCGCCTCCTAGCGGGAGTGTGAAGACCCAGTACTTC.

This clonotype has a handful of counts. The chain combines TRBV6-4 with TRBJ1-5, with a tentative D call TRBD1 (5 bases). The CDR3 loop spans 16 amino acids. Trimming took 8 bases from V and 1 from J, leaving 18 bases between them. The germline V gene encodes CDR1 MRHNA and CDR2 SNTAGT. The CDR3 sequence: CASETPRDGSNQPQHF. The CDR3 DNA is TGTGCCAGCGAAACCCCCCGGGACGGGAGCAATCAGCCCCAGCATTTT.

There are a few counts of this clonotype. J is TRBJ2-1 and V is TRBV12-3 or TRBV12-4; D gene unclear. Trimming shortened V by 6 bases and J by 6 bases, and 9 bases separated the two germline ends. CDR3 length equals 12 residues. The CDR3: CASRPGRNEQFF. CDR3 in DNA: TGTGCCAGCAGGCCAGGCCGCAATGAGCAGTTCTTC.

V gene TRBV5-6 combines with J gene TRBJ2-7; 15 bases map to TRBD2. The V and J ends lost 4 bases and 5 bases, in that order; junction bases with no gene match: 16. Germline V CDR1 and CDR2: SGHDT, YYEEEE. The CDR3 has 19 amino acids. CDR3 region: CASSTGLAGGPFLANEQYF. The CDR3 DNA is TGTGCCAGCAGCACAGGACTAGCGGGAGGGCCTTTTCTCGCCAACGAGCAGTACTTC.

This clonotype was recorded many times. The chain is built from TRBV5-1 and TRBJ2-7, with 8 positions matching TRBD2. CDR1 is SGHRS and CDR2 is YFSETQ in the germline V gene. V was clipped by 2 bases and J by 0 bases; unmatched bases: 4. The CDR3 runs 15 residues. This CDR3 reads CASSLLADLSYEQYF. The CDR3 nucleotides are TGCGCCAGCAGCTTACTAGCGGACCTCTCCTACGAGCAGTACTTC.

The rearrangement links TRBV27 to TRBJ1-5; 7 bases align to TRBD1. V was pared by 5 bases and J by 6 bases, with 7 bases of the junction left unmatched. The V gene's germline CDR1 is MNHEY and CDR2 SMNVEV (reference sequence). The CDR3 runs 14 residues. Written as DNA, the CDR3 is TGTGCCAGCAGTCCCCAGACAGGGACTCAGCCCCAGCATTTT. Amino acid sequence: CASSPQTGTQPQHF.

V is TRBV12-3 or TRBV12-4 and J is TRBJ2-7, with D possibly called TRBD1 or TRBD2 (5 bases each). V dropped 2 bases and J dropped 3 bases, with 14 bases sitting between them. The CDR3 covers 15 residues. CDR3 in DNA: TGTGCCAGCAGTTTATTGGGGGTACAGGACTACGAGCAGTACTTC. It translates to CASSLLGVQDYEQYF.

Turning to this clonotype: A much larger clonotype is one base distant, so this may be a read error. The chain uses TRBV4-2 and TRBJ1-2; D may be TRBD1 (5 bases). This CDR3 is 15 amino acids long. The germline V gene has CDR1 LGHNA and CDR2 YNFKEQ. The CDR3, as DNA: TGTGCCAGCAGCCAAGACCTCAGGGCCAACTATGGCTGCACCTTC. Protein sequence: CASSQDLRANYGCTF.

A remark on this clonotype: At one end, the junction sequence differs from germline, possibly due to a read error. The rearrangement joins TRBV6-1 to TRBJ1-5; D is uncertain. This CDR3 region has 11 residues. Germline CDR1 is MNHNS and CDR2 is SASEGT. DNA of the CDR3: TGTGCCAGCAGGGATAATCACCCCCAGCATTTT. Amino acid sequence: CASRDNHPQHF.

This clonotype was seen only a few times. This chain links TRBV5-1 with TRBJ2-1; possible D gene TRBD1, 5 bases. Germline CDR1 reads SGHRS; CDR2 reads YFSETQ. V dropped 0 bases and J dropped 8 bases, with 15 bases sitting between them. The CDR3 totals 15 residues. This CDR3 reads CASSLVQGKVDEQFF. CDR3 coding DNA: TGCGCCAGCAGCTTGGTCCAGGGAAAGGTAGATGAGCAGTTCTTC. Drawing the rest from reference TRBV5-1 and TRBJ2-1, the complete variable domain is KAGVTQTPRYLIKTRGQQVTLSCSPISGHRSVSWYQQTPGQGLQFLFEYFSETQRNKGNFPGRFSGRQFSNSRSEMNVSTLELGDSALYLCASSLVQGKVDEQFFGPGTRLTVL.

In regard to this clonotype: Given the absence of the conserved phenylalanine or tryptophan at the CDR3 end, a read error is likely. This chain uses TRBV20-1 with TRBJ2-1, with a weak D call TRBD2 (7 bases). The CDR3 runs to 15 residues. The germline V gene encodes CDR1 DFQATT and CDR2 SNEGSKA (reference sequence). V dropped 2 bases and J dropped 3 bases, with 14 bases sitting between them. The CDR3 nucleotides are TGCAGTGCTAGATCGGCGGGGGCCGACTACAATGAGCAGTTCTTA. Protein product: CSARSAGADYNEQFL.

In this sample, this clonotype turned up many times. This chain connects TRBV28 to TRBJ2-3, with 9 bases lining up with TRBD2. The CDR3 runs 15 residues. Germline loops: CDR1 MDHEN, CDR2 SYDVKM. J gave up 2 bases and V 3 bases, and 3 bases lay outside the gene matches. For the CDR3, the DNA is TGTGCCAGCAGTTTGACTAGCGGAGTCACAGATACGCAGTATTTT. Translation gives CASSLTSGVTDTQYF.

This clonotype has only a few counts. The rearrangement joins TRBV12-3 or TRBV12-4 to TRBJ1-4, with a possible D match to TRBD1 (5 bases). The CDR3 has 14 residues. V dropped 6 bases and J dropped 4 bases, with 12 bases sitting between them. CDR3 sequence: CASRQPGHNEKLFF. CDR3 bases: TGTGCCAGCAGACAACCCGGACATAATGAAAAACTGTTTTTT.

This clonotype was counted many times. This chain uses TRBV4-2 with TRBJ2-4; D not resolved. Germline CDR1 reads LGHNA; CDR2 reads YNFKEQ. This CDR3 contains 14 residues. Trimming took 6 bases from V and 0 from J, leaving 9 bases between them. CDR3 sequence: CASSPRLAKNIQYF. As DNA, the CDR3 is TGTGCCAGCAGTCCCAGGCTAGCCAAAAACATTCAGTACTTC.

This clonotype has more than one count but fewer than ten. The chain is built from TRBV27 and TRBJ2-1; TRBD2 aligns across 10 bases. The V segment lost 6 bases and the J segment 3 bases; nucleotides outside the gene matches: 8. The CDR3 runs to 16 residues. CDR1 and CDR2 from the germline V gene are MNHEY and SMNVEV (reference sequence). CDR3 in amino acids: CASSRAGGGGYNEQFF. As DNA, the CDR3 is TGTGCCAGCAGCCGAGCGGGAGGGGGGGGCTACAATGAGCAGTTCTTC.

The chain employs TRBV29-1 and TRBJ1-5, with D maybe TRBD1 (5 bases). The V end lost 7 bases, the J end lost 2 bases, and 6 bases lay between the germline ends. CDR1 is SQVTM, CDR2 ANQGSEA, per germline. This CDR3 is built from 11 residues. The DNA for the CDR3 is TGCAGCGAACAGGGCAATCAGCCCCAGCATTTT. Residues: CSEQGNQPQHF. Full variable domain (missing parts from reference TRBV29-1 and TRBJ1-5): SAVISQKPSRDICQRGTSLTIQCQVDSQVTMMFWYRQQPGQSLTLIATANQGSEATYESGFVIDKFPISRPNLTFSTLTVSNMSPEDSSIYLCSEQGNQPQHFGDGTRLSIL.

This clonotype was found a few times. This chain uses TRBV10-3 with TRBJ1-2; D perhaps matches TRBD1 (6 bases). The CDR3 runs to 13 residues. Germline lookup yields CDR1 ENHRY and CDR2 SYGVKD. Trimming removed 6 bases from V and 6 bases from J, with 14 bases in between. CDR3 nucleotides: TGTGCCATCAGCCCTACAGGGACCCATGGCTACACCTTC. This sequence encodes CAISPTGTHGYTF.

The J gene is TRBJ2-2, the V gene TRBV4-1; D ambiguous. CDR3 length equals 15 residues. Germline V gene sequence: CDR1 MGHRA, CDR2 YSYEKL. The germline V and J ends were trimmed by 1 base and 5 bases, with 11 bases remaining between them. The CDR3 DNA reads TGCGCCAGCAGCCAAGTTAACAAGAGGACCGGGGAGCTGTTTTTT. Amino acid sequence: CASSQVNKRTGELFF.

The V and J genes are TRBV6-1 and TRBJ1-1, with a possible D match to TRBD1 (5 bases). Trimming stripped 7 bases from V and 9 bases from J, with 21 bases between. There are 14 residues in the CDR3. CDR1 and CDR2 (germline): MNHNS, SASEGT. The CDR3 DNA sequence: TGTGCCAGCATTCCTTACCGGGACCTATTAAAAGCTTTCTTT. It translates to CASIPYRDLLKAFF.

This clonotype occurred a few times. The chain uses TRBV3-1 and TRBJ2-1; 12 bases line up with TRBD2. This CDR3 is built from 14 residues. V dropped 0 bases and J dropped 9; count of bases not matched to a gene: 0. Germline V gene lookup returns CDR1 LGHDT and CDR2 YNNKEL (reference sequence). The CDR3 loop is CASSQELAGGEQFF. CDR3 in DNA: TGTGCCAGCAGCCAAGAACTAGCGGGAGGTGAGCAGTTCTTC.

The chain employs TRBV4-1 and TRBJ2-1, with D maybe TRBD2 (6 bases). V lost 3 bases and J lost 4, with 16 bases in between. Germline lookup yields CDR1 MGHRA and CDR2 YSYEKL. CDR3 length: 16 residues. CDR3 amino acids: CASSQGGLGRYNEQFF. The CDR3 DNA reads TGCGCCAGCAGCCAGGGGGGACTCGGCAGATACAATGAGCAGTTCTTC.

This clonotype appeared a few times. The gene calls are TRBV2 and TRBJ1-5; unclear D gene. Trimming shortened V by 6 bases and J by 4 bases, and 13 bases separated the two germline ends. The CDR3 runs 14 residues. CDR1 and CDR2 (germline): SNHLY, FYNNEI. The CDR3 sequence is CASSADLGNQPQHF. In DNA, the CDR3 is TGTGCCAGCAGCGCGGACCTTGGTAATCAGCCCCAGCATTTT.

The V and J genes are TRBV19 and TRBJ1-5; D unresolved. CDR1 is LNHDA and CDR2 is SQIVND in the germline V gene (reference sequence). Trimming took 3 bases from V and 1 from J, leaving 10 bases between them. The CDR3 consists of 15 residues. CDR3 coding DNA: TGTGCCAGTAGTATTAGCACTCTCAGCAATCAGCCCCAGCATTTT. It yields the protein CASSISTLSNQPQHF.

A note on this clonotype: This may be a read error: a much more frequent sequence differs by one nucleotide. The rearrangement links TRBV28 to TRBJ1-1, with unresolved D. The CDR3 consists of 14 residues. Germline V gene data show CDR1 as MDHEN and CDR2 as SYDVKM. V lost 3 bases and J 1 base, leaving 9 bases between the germline ends. This chain's CDR3 is CASSFGRPNTEAFF. The CDR3 nucleotides are TGTGCCAGCAGTTTCGGACGGCCGAACACTGAAGCTTTCTTT.

This clonotype has more than one count but fewer than ten. The chain couples TRBV10-1 to TRBJ2-1; 12 nucleotides agree with TRBD2. Germline trimming cut 4 bases from V and 0 bases from J; bases unmatched to any gene: 16. Germline CDR1 WNHNN, CDR2 SYGVQD (reference sequence). This CDR3 is 21 amino acids long. CDR3 protein: CASSGGVLTSGGPISYNEQFF. CDR3 in DNA: TGCGCCAGCAGTGGGGGAGTCTTGACTAGCGGGGGCCCCATCTCCTACAATGAGCAGTTCTTC.